One and the same sample provided the 23 T cell receptor beta chains below, sequenced in a study of radiation and T cells in renal cell carcinoma. Sequencing was performed with immunoSEQ multiplex PCR; in TCRdb, only in-frame clones are kept and a portion is missing. The sample records approximately 16,000 clones, approximately 56% being singletons. As for treatment: treatment-naive control, cytoreductive nephrectomy. This material consisted of tumor tissue, taken from a patient whose treatment was nephrectomy without radiotherapy. These TCRs come from a man aged 35 to 55 with renal cell carcinoma.

This clone was recorded once. The CDR3 region is CASSTTRTGEKTYEQYF. The CDR3 DNA reads TGTGCCAGCAGCACTACCCGGACAGGGGAAAAGACCTACGAGCAGTACTTC. The rearrangement joins TRBV7-9 to TRBJ2-7, with 9 bases lining up with TRBD1. The V gene's germline CDR1 is SEHNR and CDR2 FQNEAQ (reference sequence). There are 17 residues in the CDR3. V gave up 5 bases and J gave up 2 bases; unmatched junction bases: 13.

V and J are TRBV6-5 and TRBJ2-7, with D possibly being TRBD1 (6 bases). The germline V gene encodes CDR1 MNHEY and CDR2 SVGAGI. The CDR3 totals 15 residues. V lost 6 bases and J 2 bases, leaving 17 bases between the germline ends. CDR3 in amino acids: CASSPPRQATYEQYF. In nucleotides, the CDR3 is TGTGCCAGCAGCCCACCTAGACAGGCAACCTACGAGCAGTACTTC.

This rearrangement joins TRBV19 to TRBJ1-1, with unresolved D. This CDR3 spans 14 amino acids. V was trimmed by 4 bases and J by 0 bases, leaving 9 bases between them. The germline V gene encodes CDR1 LNHDA and CDR2 SQIVND (reference sequence). In DNA form, the CDR3 reads TGTGCCAGTAGTAACCGTGATTTGAACACTGAAGCTTTCTTT. Its translation: CASSNRDLNTEAFF.

The chain has TRBV14 and TRBJ1-2; 7 bases agree with TRBD1. The CDR3 contains 15 residues. Germline loops: CDR1 SGHDN, CDR2 FVKESK. The J segment lost 7 bases and the V segment lost 0 bases, leaving 8 bases of the junction unmatched. The CDR3 spells CASSQDIQGYGGYTF. The CDR3 DNA reads as TGTGCCAGCAGCCAAGATATACAGGGGTACGGTGGCTACACCTTC.

The CDR3 here is CASSLVRGGEQYF. For the CDR3, the DNA is TGTGCCAGCAGCTTAGTGCGGGGGGGCGAGCAGTACTTC. The rearrangement uses TRBV11-3 and TRBJ2-7, with 9 bases fitting TRBD2. CDR1 and CDR2 (germline): SGHNT, YENEEA. V shed 1 base, J shed 6 bases, and the junction held 1 base outside the gene matches. The CDR3 spans 13 residues.

The rearrangement joins TRBV5-1 to TRBJ1-1; TRBD1 agrees at 7 bases. The junction had 10 bases not matched to a gene; V was cut back by 3 bases and J by 5 bases. CDR1 is SGHRS, CDR2 YFSETQ, per germline. This CDR3 region has 15 residues. CDR3 sequence (DNA): TGCGCCAGCAGCTCAACCAGGGGGACGCGGACTGAAGCTTTCTTT. This gives the protein CASSSTRGTRTEAFF.

This chain links TRBV7-2 with TRBJ2-5; 8 bases are a match to TRBD2. V lost 5 bases to trimming and J lost 5 bases; unmatched junction nucleotides: 13. Per germline, CDR1 SGHTA and CDR2 FQGNSA. The CDR3 runs to 16 residues. The CDR3 loop is CASSPRERGGLETQYF. As DNA, the CDR3 is TGTGCCAGCAGCCCGAGAGAACGGGGGGGCCTGGAGACCCAGTACTTC.

For this clone: Mismatch with germline at one junction end may stem from a read error. This chain joins TRBV2 and TRBJ1-2; D gene ambiguous. Germline V lookup: CDR1 SNHLY, CDR2 FYNNEI. This CDR3 has 15 residues. The CDR3 sequence: CASNAPSEANYDYTF. In DNA, the CDR3 is TGTGCCAGCAACGCACCCTCAGAGGCGAACTATGACTACACCTTC.

V usage is TRBV7-8 and J usage is TRBJ2-7; 11 bases match TRBD2. CDR3 size: 14 residues. V shed 6 bases, J shed 3 bases, and the junction held 4 bases outside the gene matches. CDR1 is SGHVS and CDR2 is FQNEAQ in the germline V gene. The DNA of the CDR3 is TGTGCCAGCAGGACTAGCGGGGCCGGCTACGAGCAGTACTTC. Translated, it gives CASRTSGAGYEQYF.

V usage is TRBV19 and J usage is TRBJ1-1; 7 positions match TRBD1. The germline CDR1 and CDR2 sequences are LNHDA and SQIVND (reference sequence). The CDR3 is 14 residues long. The V segment lost 5 bases and the J segment 1 base; nucleotides outside the gene matches: 4. DNA of the CDR3: TGTGCCAGTAGTTCCCGGACAGGGAACACTGAAGCTTTCTTT. Protein sequence: CASSSRTGNTEAFF.

This chain links TRBV5-1 with TRBJ2-5, with D tentatively TRBD2 (5 bases). Trimming stripped 0 bases from V and 5 bases from J, with 14 bases between. Germline V gene data show CDR1 as SGHRS and CDR2 as YFSETQ. This CDR3 has 15 residues. CDR3 loop: CASSLDGRPGETQYF. The CDR3 DNA reads as TGCGCCAGCAGCTTGGATGGGAGACCCGGGGAGACCCAGTACTTC.

The chain joins TRBV19 to TRBJ1-1; TRBD1 agrees at 8 bases. The junction had 9 bases not matched to a gene; V was cut back by 10 bases and J by 5 bases. The CDR3 sequence is 13 residues long. In germline, CDR1 is LNHDA, CDR2 SQIVND (reference sequence). This chain's CDR3 is CATARGRRTEAFF. Written as DNA, the CDR3 is TGTGCCACCGCCAGGGGGCGGCGGACTGAAGCTTTCTTT.

This chain connects TRBV9 to TRBJ2-2, with no clear D. Germline V gene sequence: CDR1 SGDLS, CDR2 YYNGEE. With 0 bases removed from V and 3 bases from J, the gap between germline ends came to 9 bases. This CDR3 is built from 15 residues. In DNA, the CDR3 is TGTGCCAGCAGCGTAGTGGCAGACTACACCGGGGAGCTGTTTTTT. This codes for CASSVVADYTGELFF.

The chain couples TRBV2 to TRBJ1-4; TRBD1 is a possible D gene (6 bases). There are 14 residues in the CDR3. Germline V gene sequence: CDR1 SNHLY, CDR2 FYNNEI. Trimming pared 5 bases from V and 8 bases from J, leaving 15 bases between. The DNA for the CDR3 is TGTGCCAGCAGTCGGACAGATCTTTGGGAAAAACTGTTTTTT. It translates to CASSRTDLWEKLFF.

The chain joins TRBV19 to TRBJ2-7, with 7 positions matching TRBD1. The length of the CDR3 is 14 residues. Germline CDR1 and CDR2: LNHDA and SQIVND (reference sequence). V lost 6 bases and J lost 2; bases outside the gene matches: 7. The CDR3 nucleotides read TGTGCCAGTAGGTCCGGGACAGATGCCTACGAGCAGTACTTC. Protein sequence: CASRSGTDAYEQYF.

This chain links TRBV14 with TRBJ2-7; D tentatively fits TRBD1 or TRBD2 (7 bases each). The V gene lost 0 bases and the J gene lost 4 bases, with 13 bases spanning the gap. CDR3 length: 15 amino acids. Germline V lookup: CDR1 SGHDN, CDR2 FVKESK. The CDR3 coding sequence is TGTGCCAGCAGCCAAGAGGGAGGGGGCAGGTACGAGCAGTACTTC. Protein product: CASSQEGGGRYEQYF.

Here the CDR3 reads CASSSRGGDGNTIYF. CDR3 DNA sequence: TGTGCCAGCAGCTCCCGGGGGGGGGATGGAAACACCATATATTTT. The chain employs TRBV7-2 and TRBJ1-3, with D perhaps matching TRBD1 (5 bases). The germline V gene has CDR1 SGHTA and CDR2 FQGNSA. The V end lost 4 bases, the J end lost 3 bases, and 13 bases lay between the germline ends. The CDR3 length is 15 residues.

The V call is TRBV6-1, the J call TRBJ2-5, with D perhaps matching TRBD2 (5 bases). This CDR3 has 15 residues. CDR1 is MNHNS, CDR2 SASEGT, per germline. Trimming left V 1 base short and J 0 bases short, with 9 bases between. This chain's CDR3 is CASSEGPGNQETQYF. As DNA, the CDR3 is TGTGCCAGCAGTGAAGGTCCGGGGAACCAAGAGACCCAGTACTTC.

The V gene is TRBV7-2, the J gene TRBJ2-1, with TRBD1 as a possible D gene (5 bases). The CDR3 sequence is 14 residues long. The germline V gene encodes CDR1 SGHTA and CDR2 FQGNSA. Trimming pared 5 bases from V and 3 bases from J, leaving 11 bases between. CDR3 DNA: TGTGCCAGCAGCGAGTGGGGCGACTACAATGAGCAGTTCTTC. Translating it yields CASSEWGDYNEQFF.

This rearrangement joins TRBV7-3 to TRBJ1-2; 8 positions agree with TRBD1. The CDR3 totals 13 residues. CDR1 and CDR2 from the germline V gene are SGHTA and FQGTGA. After removal of 4 bases from V and 7 bases from J, the junction contained 5 bases not matched to a gene. The CDR3 DNA reads as TGTGCCAGCAGCTACGACAGGGGTCGTGGCTACACCTTC. The encoded protein is CASSYDRGRGYTF.

This clone was seen more than once but under ten times. The chain has TRBV11-2 and TRBJ2-1; D might be TRBD2 (6 bases). Looked up from germline, CDR1 is SGHAT and CDR2 is FQNNGV. V gave up 2 bases and J gave up 6 bases, with 14 bases separating them. This CDR3 contains 15 residues. The CDR3 protein is CASSLYPTSFNEQFF. The DNA for the CDR3 is TGTGCCAGCAGCTTATACCCGACTAGTTTCAATGAGCAGTTCTTC.

The chain recombines TRBV1 with TRBJ1-1. TRBV1 is termed a pseudogene. The CDR3 runs to 16 residues. The CDR3: CTSREGQGIGSTEAFF. Here the CDR3 DNA reads TGCACCAGCAGGGAGGGGCAGGGGATAGGGAGCACTGAAGCTTTCTTT.

This chain connects TRBV5-6 to TRBJ1-1, with 8 bases that match TRBD1. Germline V CDR1 and CDR2: SGHDT, YYEEEE. The V and J ends lost 4 bases and 2 bases, in that order; junction bases with no gene match: 7. This CDR3 is 15 amino acids long. CDR3 sequence (DNA): TGTGCCAGCAGCCCGGGGGACAGGCCTAACACTGAAGCTTTCTTT. This encodes CASSPGDRPNTEAFF.